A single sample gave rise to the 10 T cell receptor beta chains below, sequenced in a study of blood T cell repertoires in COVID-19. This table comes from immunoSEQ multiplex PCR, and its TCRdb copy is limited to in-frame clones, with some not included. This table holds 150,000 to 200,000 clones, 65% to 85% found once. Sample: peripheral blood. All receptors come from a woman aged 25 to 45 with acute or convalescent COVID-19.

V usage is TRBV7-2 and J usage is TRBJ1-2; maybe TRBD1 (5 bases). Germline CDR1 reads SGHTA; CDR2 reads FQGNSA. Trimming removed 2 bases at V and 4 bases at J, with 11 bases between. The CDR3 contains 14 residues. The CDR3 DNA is TGTGCCAGCAGCTTACCAGGGCAACGCTATGGCTACACCTTC. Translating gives CASSLPGQRYGYTF. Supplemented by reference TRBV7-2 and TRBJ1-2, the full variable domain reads GAGVSQSPSNKVTEKGKDVELRCDPISGHTALYWYRQSLGQGLEFLIYFQGNSAPDKSGLPSDRFSAERTGGSVSTLTIQRTQQEDSAVYLCASSLPGQRYGYTFGSGTRLTVV.

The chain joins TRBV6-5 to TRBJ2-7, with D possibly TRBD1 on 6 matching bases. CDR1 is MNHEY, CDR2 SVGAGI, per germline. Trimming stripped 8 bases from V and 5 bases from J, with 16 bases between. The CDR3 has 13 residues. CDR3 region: CASYRQGHNEQYF. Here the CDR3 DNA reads TGTGCCAGCTATAGGCAGGGGCATAACGAGCAGTACTTC.

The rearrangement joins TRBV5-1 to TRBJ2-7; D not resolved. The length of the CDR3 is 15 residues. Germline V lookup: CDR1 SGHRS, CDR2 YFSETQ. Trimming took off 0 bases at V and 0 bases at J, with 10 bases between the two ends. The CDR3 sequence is CASSLGAGTSYEQYF. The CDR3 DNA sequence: TGCGCCAGCAGCTTGGGAGCAGGTACCTCCTACGAGCAGTACTTC.

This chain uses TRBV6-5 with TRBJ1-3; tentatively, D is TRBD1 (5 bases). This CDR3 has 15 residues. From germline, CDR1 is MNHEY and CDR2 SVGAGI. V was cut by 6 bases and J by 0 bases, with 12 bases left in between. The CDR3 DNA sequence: TGTGCCAGCAGCGCCGCCAGGGTCTCTGGAAACACCATATATTTT. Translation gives CASSAARVSGNTIYF.

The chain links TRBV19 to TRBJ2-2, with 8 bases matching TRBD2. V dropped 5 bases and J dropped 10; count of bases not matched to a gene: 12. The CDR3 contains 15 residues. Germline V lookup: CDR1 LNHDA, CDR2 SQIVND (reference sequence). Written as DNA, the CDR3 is TGTGCCAGTAGTCCAGGACTAGCTGAAACGCAGGAGCTGTTTTTT. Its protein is CASSPGLAETQELFF.

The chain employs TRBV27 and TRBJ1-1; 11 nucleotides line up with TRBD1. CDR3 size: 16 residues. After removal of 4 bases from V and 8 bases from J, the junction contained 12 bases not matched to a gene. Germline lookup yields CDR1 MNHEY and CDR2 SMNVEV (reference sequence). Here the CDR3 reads CASSSFLDRGRKEAFF. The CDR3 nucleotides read TGTGCCAGCAGTTCTTTCCTGGACAGGGGGCGCAAAGAAGCTTTCTTT.

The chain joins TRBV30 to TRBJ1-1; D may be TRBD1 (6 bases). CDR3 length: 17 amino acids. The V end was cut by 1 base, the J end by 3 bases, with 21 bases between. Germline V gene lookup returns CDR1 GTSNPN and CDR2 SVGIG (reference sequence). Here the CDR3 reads CAWSAASFRGVDTEAFF. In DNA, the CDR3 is TGTGCCTGGAGTGCCGCATCCTTCAGGGGAGTGGACACTGAAGCTTTCTTT.

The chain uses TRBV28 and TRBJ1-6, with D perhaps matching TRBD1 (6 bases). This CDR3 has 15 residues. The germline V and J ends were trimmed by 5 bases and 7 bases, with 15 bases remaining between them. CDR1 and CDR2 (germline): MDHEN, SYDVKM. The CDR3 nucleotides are TGTGCCAGCAGTCCCTTGACAGGTCCCAATTCACCCCTCCACTTT. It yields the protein CASSPLTGPNSPLHF. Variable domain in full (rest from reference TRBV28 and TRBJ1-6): DVKVTQSSRYLVKRTGEKVFLECVQDMDHENMFWYRQDPGLGLRLIYFSYDVKMKEKGDIPEGYSVSREKKERFSLILESASTNQTSMYLCASSPLTGPNSPLHFGNGTRLTVT.

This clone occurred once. DNA for the CDR3: TGTGCCAGCAGCCAAGATGATCTACAGGGTTGGGATAATTCACCCCTCCACTTT. This gives the protein CASSQDDLQGWDNSPLHF. The V and J genes are TRBV4-2 and TRBJ1-6; D might be TRBD1 (6 bases). From germline, CDR1 is LGHNA and CDR2 YNFKEQ. Trimming took off 0 bases at V and 5 bases at J, with 17 bases between the two ends. This CDR3 has 18 residues.

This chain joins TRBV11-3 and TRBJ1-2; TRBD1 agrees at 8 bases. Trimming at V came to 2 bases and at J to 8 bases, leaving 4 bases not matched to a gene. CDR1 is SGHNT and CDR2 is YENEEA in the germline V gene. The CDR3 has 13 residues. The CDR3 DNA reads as TGTGCCAGCAGCTTACAGGGGGCAGGGGGCTACACCTTC. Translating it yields CASSLQGAGGYTF.